Sequencing of this T cell receptor (beta chain) was carried out in a study of blood T cell repertoires in COVID-19. Whole-study context: In each case, the material was cDNA or gDNA derived from T cells, B-cell-depleted T cells, or PBMCs.

V was cut by 1 base and J by 0 bases, with 4 bases left in between. CDR3 length: 14 residues. The germline V gene has CDR1 LNHDA and CDR2 SQIVND (reference sequence). Libraries were prepared by immunoSEQ multiplex PCR; TCRdb keeps only in-frame clonotypes and omits some of them. This repertoire shows around 20,000 clones, over 85% found once; its top ten account for over 4%. Sequenced: peripheral blood. The sequence was collected from a woman in her 50s with active COVID-19. This chain joins TRBV19 and TRBJ1-5; D is ambiguous. The CDR3 sequence is CASSIGYSNQPQHF. CDR3 DNA: TGTGCCAGTAGTATAGGTTATAGCAATCAGCCCCAGCATTTT.